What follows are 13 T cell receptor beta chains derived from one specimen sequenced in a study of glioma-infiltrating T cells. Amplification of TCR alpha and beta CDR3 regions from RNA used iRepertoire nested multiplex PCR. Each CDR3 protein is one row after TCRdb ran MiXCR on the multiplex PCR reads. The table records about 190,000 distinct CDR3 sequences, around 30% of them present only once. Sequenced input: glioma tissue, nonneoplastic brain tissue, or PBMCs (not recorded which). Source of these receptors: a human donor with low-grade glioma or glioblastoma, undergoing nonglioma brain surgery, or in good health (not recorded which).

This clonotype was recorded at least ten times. CDR3 in DNA: TGTGCCAGCAGCCAAGATAAACAGGGCCCAGGAGAAAAACTGTTTTTT. Translation: CASSQDKQGPGEKLFF. This rearrangement joins TRBV4-2 to TRBJ1-4; maybe TRBD1 (6 bases). The CDR3 sequence is 16 residues long. V lost 0 bases and J lost 8, with 16 bases in between. Germline loops: CDR1 LGHNA, CDR2 YNFKEQ.

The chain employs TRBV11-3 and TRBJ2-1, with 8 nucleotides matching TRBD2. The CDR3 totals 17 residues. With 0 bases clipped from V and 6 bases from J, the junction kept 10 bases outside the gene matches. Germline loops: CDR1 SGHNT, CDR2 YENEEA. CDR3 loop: CASSLDLLRGGSNEQFF. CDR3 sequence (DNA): TGTGCCAGCAGCTTAGATCTCTTACGGGGGGGGTCCAATGAGCAGTTCTTC.

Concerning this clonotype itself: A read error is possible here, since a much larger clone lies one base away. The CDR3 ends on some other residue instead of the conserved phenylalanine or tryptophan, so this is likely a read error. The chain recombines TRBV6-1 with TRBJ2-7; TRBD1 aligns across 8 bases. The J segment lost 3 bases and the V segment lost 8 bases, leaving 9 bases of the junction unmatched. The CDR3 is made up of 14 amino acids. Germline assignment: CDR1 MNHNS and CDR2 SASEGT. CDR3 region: CASDKAGGFYEQYL. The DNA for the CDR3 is TGTGCCAGCGACAAGGCAGGGGGCTTCTACGAGCAGTACCTC.

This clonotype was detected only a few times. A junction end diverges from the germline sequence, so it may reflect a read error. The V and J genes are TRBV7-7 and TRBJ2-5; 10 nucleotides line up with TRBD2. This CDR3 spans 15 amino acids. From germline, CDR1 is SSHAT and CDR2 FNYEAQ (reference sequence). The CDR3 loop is CASSARLAGEETQYF. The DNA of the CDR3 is TGTGCTAGCAGCGCCCGTCTAGCGGGAGAAGAGACCCAGTACTTC.

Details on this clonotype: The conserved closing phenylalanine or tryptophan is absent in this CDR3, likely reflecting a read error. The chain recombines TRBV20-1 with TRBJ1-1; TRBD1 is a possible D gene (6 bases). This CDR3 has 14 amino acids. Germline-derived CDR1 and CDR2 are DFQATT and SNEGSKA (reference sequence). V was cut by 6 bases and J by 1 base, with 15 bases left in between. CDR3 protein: CSAPDSSANTEAFS. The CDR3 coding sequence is TGCAGTGCGCCGGACAGCTCTGCGAACACTGAAGCTTTCTCT.

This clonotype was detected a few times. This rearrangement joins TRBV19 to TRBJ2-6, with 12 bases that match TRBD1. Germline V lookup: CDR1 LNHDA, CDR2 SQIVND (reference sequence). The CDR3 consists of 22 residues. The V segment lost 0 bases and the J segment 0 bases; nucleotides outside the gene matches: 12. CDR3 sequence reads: CASSIDGTGGFYGSSGANVLTF. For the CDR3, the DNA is TGTGCCAGTAGTATAGACGGGACAGGGGGCTTTTACGGGTCCTCTGGGGCCAACGTCCTGACTTTC.

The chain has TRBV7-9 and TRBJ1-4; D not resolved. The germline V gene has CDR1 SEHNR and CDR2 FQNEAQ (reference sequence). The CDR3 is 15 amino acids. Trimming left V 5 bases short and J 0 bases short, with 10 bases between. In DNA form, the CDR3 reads TGTGCCAGCAGCCCTCGTCGAGCAACTAATGAAAAACTGTTTTTT. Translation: CASSPRRATNEKLFF.

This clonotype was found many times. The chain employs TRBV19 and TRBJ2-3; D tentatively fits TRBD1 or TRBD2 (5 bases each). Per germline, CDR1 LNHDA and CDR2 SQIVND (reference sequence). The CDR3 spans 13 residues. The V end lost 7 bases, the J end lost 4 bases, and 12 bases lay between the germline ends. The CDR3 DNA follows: TGTGCCAGTACCAATGGGGGTTCAGATACGCAGTATTTT. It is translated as CASTNGGSDTQYF.

The CDR3 nucleotides read TGCGCCAGCAGCCAAGACTCGGAGGGGGCCTACGAGCAGTACTTC. This translates into CASSQDSEGAYEQYF. The chain joins TRBV4-3 to TRBJ2-7; D is perhaps TRBD1 or TRBD2 (6 bases each). Germline V CDR1 and CDR2: LGHNA, YSLEER. The CDR3 is 15 amino acids. Between the trimmed V and J ends, which lost 0 bases and 2 bases, there was a span of 11 bases.

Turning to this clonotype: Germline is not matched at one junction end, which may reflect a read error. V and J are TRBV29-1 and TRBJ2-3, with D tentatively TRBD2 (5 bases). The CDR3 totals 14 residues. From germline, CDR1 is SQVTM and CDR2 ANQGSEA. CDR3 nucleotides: TGCAGCTTTGAGTTACAGCGGATCACAGATACGCAGTATTTT. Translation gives CSFELQRITDTQYF.

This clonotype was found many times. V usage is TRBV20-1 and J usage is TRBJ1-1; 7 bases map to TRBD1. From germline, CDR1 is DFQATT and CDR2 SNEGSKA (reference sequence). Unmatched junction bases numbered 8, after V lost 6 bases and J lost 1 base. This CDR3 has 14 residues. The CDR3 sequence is CSARYRDRNTEAFF. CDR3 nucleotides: TGCAGTGCGAGATACAGGGACAGGAACACTGAAGCTTTCTTT.

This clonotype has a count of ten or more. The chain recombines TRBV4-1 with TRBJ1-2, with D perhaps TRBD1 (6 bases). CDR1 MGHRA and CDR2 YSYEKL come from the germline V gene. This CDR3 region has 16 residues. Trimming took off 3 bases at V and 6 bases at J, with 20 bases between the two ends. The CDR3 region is CASSHPVAARGDGYTF. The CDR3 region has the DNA TGCGCCAGCAGCCACCCCGTTGCCGCCAGGGGAGATGGCTACACCTTC.

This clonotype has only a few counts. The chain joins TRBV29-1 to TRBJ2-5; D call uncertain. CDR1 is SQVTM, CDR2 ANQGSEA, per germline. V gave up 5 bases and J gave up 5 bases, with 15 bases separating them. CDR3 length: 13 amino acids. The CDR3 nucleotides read TGCAGCGTTCGGATGATAGGGTGGGAGACCCAGTACTTC. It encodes CSVRMIGWETQYF.